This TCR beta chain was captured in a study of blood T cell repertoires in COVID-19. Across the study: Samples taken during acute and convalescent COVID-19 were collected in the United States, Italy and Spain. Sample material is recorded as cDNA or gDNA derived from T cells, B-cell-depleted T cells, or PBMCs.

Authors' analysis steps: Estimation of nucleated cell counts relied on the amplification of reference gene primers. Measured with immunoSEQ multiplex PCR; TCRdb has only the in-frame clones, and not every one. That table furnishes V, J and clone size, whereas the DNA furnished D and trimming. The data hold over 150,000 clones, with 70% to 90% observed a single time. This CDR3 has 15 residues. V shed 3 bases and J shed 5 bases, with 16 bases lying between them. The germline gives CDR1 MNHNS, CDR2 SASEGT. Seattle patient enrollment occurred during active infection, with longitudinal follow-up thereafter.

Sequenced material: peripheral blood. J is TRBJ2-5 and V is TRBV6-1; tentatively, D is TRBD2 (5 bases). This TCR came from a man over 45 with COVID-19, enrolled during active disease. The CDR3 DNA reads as TGTGCCAGCAGTGAGTCCGGACTCAAATTGGAGACCCAGTACTTC. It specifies CASSESGLKLETQYF.